Listed below are T cell receptor beta chains from one sample, sequenced in a study of blood T cell repertoires in COVID-19. Sequencing was performed with immunoSEQ multiplex PCR; in TCRdb, only in-frame clones are kept and a portion is missing. The sample has roughly 250,000 clones, about 88% seen once; the top ten hold 3%. The sample taken for sequencing was PBMCs or T cells enriched from blood (not recorded which). The receptors shown here come from a woman between 45 and 65 years old who had recovered from COVID-19. CDR3s include the opening cysteine and the closing phenylalanine or tryptophan. D genes are given only for firm matches. Clone size appears in some rows only: once, few, many, or a class for an expanded clone.

>TRBV6-5|TRBD2|NA|TRBJ2-7
TGTGCCAGCAGTCAGCGCGGAGGGACTATCGAGCAGTACTTC
CASSQRGGTIEQYF
>TRBV27|NA|few|TRBJ1-1
TGTGCCAGCAGTTTCGGTTTAGGGGGGGCTAACACTGAAGCTTTCTTT
CASSFGLGGANTEAFF
>TRBV4-3|TRBD1|NA|TRBJ1-1
TGCGCCAGCAGCCAGGAACGACAGGGGTTAGAAGCTTTCTTT
CASSQERQGLEAFF
>TRBV6-4|NA|NA|TRBJ2-2
TGTGCCAGCAGTGCTGAGGGAGGGGGATCCGGGGAGCTGTTTTTT
CASSAEGGGSGELFF
>TRBV3-1/TRBV3-2|NA|NA|TRBJ1-3
TGTGCCAGCAGCCATGGGACAACTTTTTACTCTGGAAACACCATATATTTT
CASSHGTTFYSGNTIYF
>TRBV5-4|NA|once|TRBJ1-1
TGTGCCAGCAGCTTTTGGGGGCGGGGGTTAGCTTTCTTT
CASSFWGRGLAFF
>TRBV19|TRBD1|NA|TRBJ2-2
TGTGCCAGTAGTATCCCGGACAGGGACCATGGGGAGCTGTTTTTT
CASSIPDRDHGELFF
>TRBV7-3|NA|NA|TRBJ2-1
TGTGCCAGCAGCTTGGGCACGCACAATGAGCAGTTCTTC
CASSLGTHNEQFF
>TRBV5-6|TRBD2|NA|TRBJ2-7
TGTGCCAGCAGCTTGGGGGCTAGCGGGAGTAACGAGCAGTACTTC
CASSLGASGSNEQYF
>TRBV13|TRBD1|NA|TRBJ1-2
TGTGCCAGCAGGAACCGGGACAGGACTTATGGCTACACCTTC
CASRNRDRTYGYTF
>TRBV30|TRBD1|NA|TRBJ1-4
TGTGCCTTGACAGGGGGCGATCGGGAAAAACTGTTTTTT
CALTGGDREKLFF
>TRBV2|NA|few|TRBJ2-5
TGTGCCTTCGAATGGTCAGGGGTTGAGACCCAGTACTTC
CAFEWSGVETQYF
>TRBV3-1/TRBV3-2|NA|NA|TRBJ1-1
TGTGCCAGCAGCCAAGAAAGGGAGATCACTGAAGCTTTCTTT
CASSQEREITEAFF
>TRBV6-5|NA|NA|TRBJ2-2
TGTGCCAGCAGTAGGGACTCCATGAACACCGGGGAGCTGTTTTTT
CASSRDSMNTGELFF
>TRBV5-1|NA|NA|TRBJ1-2
TGCGCCAGCAGCTTGGCCGGGTATGGCTACACCTTC
CASSLAGYGYTF
>TRBV30|NA|NA|TRBJ1-1
TGTGCCTGGAAGGGAGAGTCCGAAGCTTTCTTT
CAWKGESEAFF
>TRBV7-3|TRBD2|once|TRBJ2-3
TGTGCCAGCAGCTCTGGACTAGCGGGAGCAGATACGCAGTATTTT
CASSSGLAGADTQYF
>TRBV10-3|TRBD1|NA|TRBJ1-3
TGTGCCATCAGTGAACAGGGGGCGCCTGGAAACACCATATATTTT
CAISEQGAPGNTIYF
>TRBV20-1|NA|NA|TRBJ2-3
TGCAGTGCGGTAGCGGCAGATACGCAGTATTTT
CSAVAADTQYF
>TRBV9|TRBD2|NA|TRBJ2-3
TGTGCCAGCAGCGGGCTACGGGGGGGCACAGATACGCAGTATTTT
CASSGLRGGTDTQYF
>TRBV4-3|NA|NA|TRBJ1-1
TGCGCCAGCAGCCAAGAGTCGGTCCGGGGGTCGGCGACTGAAGCTTTCTTT
CASSQESVRGSATEAFF
>TRBV7-3|NA|NA|TRBJ2-7
TGTGCCAGCAGCCCCTCCCGCTCGACTAGCTCCTACGAGCAGTACTTC
CASSPSRSTSSYEQYF
>TRBV5-4|NA|NA|TRBJ2-1
TGTGCCAGCAGCCCCCTCAAGCGTTCTCAGCAGGGTGAGCAGTTCTTC
CASSPLKRSQQGEQFF
>TRBV3-1/TRBV3-2|NA|NA|TRBJ2-1
TGTGCCAGCAGCCAAGAATCGGTGTTTCTCAGCGCCTACAATGAGCAGTTCTTC
CASSQESVFLSAYNEQFF
>TRBV28|NA|NA|TRBJ1-4
TGTGCCAGCAGTTTCGCAGGGTACCCAAATGAAAAACTGTTTTTT
CASSFAGYPNEKLFF
>TRBV7-2|TRBD1|NA|TRBJ1-2
TGTGCCAGCAGCTCCAGGGACAGGGGTGGCTATGGCTACACCTTC
CASSSRDRGGYGYTF
>TRBV28|NA|NA|TRBJ1-2
TGTGCCAGCAGCAAACAGGAGCCTAACTATGGCTACACCTTC
CASSKQEPNYGYTF
>TRBV28|NA|few|TRBJ2-5
TGTGCCAGCAGGGGGACACCGTACCAAGAGACCCAGTACTTC
CASRGTPYQETQYF
>TRBV11-2|NA|NA|TRBJ1-2
TGTGCCAGCAGCTTAGCGGCGGTCCAGGGTAATGGCTACACCTTC
CASSLAAVQGNGYTF
>TRBV25-1|NA|NA|TRBJ2-7
TGTGCCAGCGATAGGGGGTACGAGCAGTACTTC
CASDRGYEQYF
>TRBV10-3|NA|few|TRBJ1-2
TGTGCCATCAGTGATGTCCTTTATTCGGGAAGGGTCACAAGCTACACCTTC
CAISDVLYSGRVTSYTF
>TRBV28|TRBD1|NA|TRBJ1-2
TGTGCCAGCAGTATATCGACAGGGGCATACAATGGCTACACCTTC
CASSISTGAYNGYTF
>TRBV5-4|NA|NA|TRBJ1-3
TGTGCCAGCAGCGCCGTTACGGGACAAGTCGATGGAAACACCATATATTTT
CASSAVTGQVDGNTIYF
>TRBV15|NA|NA|TRBJ2-7
TGTGCCACCAGCAGAGATTTGCGAGTCTACGAGCAGTACTTC
CATSRDLRVYEQYF
>TRBV14|TRBD1|NA|TRBJ1-4
TGTGCCAGCAGCCAACGGACAGGGATGGCAAAACTGTTTTTT
CASSQRTGMAKLFF
>TRBV19|TRBD2|few|TRBJ2-1
TGTGCCAGTAGTTCTCGCGGGAGAGGTACTATAGGCAATGAGCAGTTCTTC
CASSSRGRGTIGNEQFF
>TRBV6-5|NA|NA|TRBJ1-1
TGTGCCAGCAGGCCTCGCGGCAGAACTGAAGCTTTCTTT
CASRPRGRTEAFF
>TRBV6-5|NA|once|TRBJ2-3
TGTGCCAGCAGCCCCCAACTAGCCGATACGCAGTATTTT
CASSPQLADTQYF
>TRBV9|NA|once|TRBJ2-6
TGTGCCAGCAGCGTGGGGCCCTCTGGGGCCAACGTCCTGACTTTC
CASSVGPSGANVLTF
>TRBV28|TRBD1|NA|TRBJ1-2
TGTGCCAGCAGCGGGACAGGGGGGAGTTATGGCTACACCTTC
CASSGTGGSYGYTF
>TRBV4-2|TRBD1|NA|TRBJ1-1
TGTGCCAGCAGCCAAGGGGGGACAGGGGGGAAGAACACTGAAGCTTTCTTT
CASSQGGTGGKNTEAFF
>TRBV9|NA|NA|TRBJ1-1
TGTGCCAGCAGCGCAGATGGTGGCGGGGCTGAAGCTTTCTTT
CASSADGGGAEAFF
>TRBV28|NA|NA|TRBJ1-5
TGTGCCTCAGGACAGCTCAATCAGCCCCAGCATTTT
CASGQLNQPQHF
>TRBV6-5|TRBD1|NA|TRBJ2-7
TGTGCCAGCAGTTCGCCCACCGGGACAGGGTTCTCCGAGCAGTACTTC
CASSSPTGTGFSEQYF
>TRBV4-2|TRBD2|NA|TRBJ2-7
TGTGCCAGCAGCCCCGGGACTAGCGACTCCTACGAGCAGTACTTC
CASSPGTSDSYEQYF